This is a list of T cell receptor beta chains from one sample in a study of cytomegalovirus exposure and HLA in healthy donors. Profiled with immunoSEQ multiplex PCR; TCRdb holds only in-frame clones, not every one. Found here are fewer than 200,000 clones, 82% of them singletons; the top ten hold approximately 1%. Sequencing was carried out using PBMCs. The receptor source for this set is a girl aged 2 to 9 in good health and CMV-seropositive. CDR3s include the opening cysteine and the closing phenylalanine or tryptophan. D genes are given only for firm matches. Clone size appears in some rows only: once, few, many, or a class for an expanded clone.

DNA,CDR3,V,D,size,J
TGCGCCAGCAGTGAGTTCCGAGAGAACACTGAAGCTTTCTTT,CASSEFRENTEAFF,TRBV10-1,.,.,TRBJ1-1
TGTGCCAACGAGCAAGGAGAGACAGGGGCCTATTTCACAGATACGCAGTATTTT,CANEQGETGAYFTDTQYF,TRBV2,TRBD1,.,TRBJ2-3
TGTGCCAGCAGCATAGGACTAGGGGCCACCTACGAGCAGTACTTC,CASSIGLGATYEQYF,TRBV7-6,TRBD2,.,TRBJ2-7
TGCGCCAGCAGCCAAGGGACAGGGGTTGGCTACACCTTC,CASSQGTGVGYTF,TRBV4-1,TRBD1,.,TRBJ1-2
TGTGCCAGCACTAGGGGAATCTCTGGAAACACCATATATTTT,CASTRGISGNTIYF,TRBV5-4,.,.,TRBJ1-3
TGTGCCAGCAGCCTAGTAGCGGGAAGGTTAAATGAGCAGTTCTTC,CASSLVAGRLNEQFF,TRBV11-2,TRBD2,.,TRBJ2-1
TGCGCCAGCAGTTCTCTTTTGAACACTGAAGCTTTCTTT,CASSSLLNTEAFF,TRBV10-1,.,.,TRBJ1-1
TGTGCCAGCAGCTCCGGACTAGCGGGATTCGAGACCCAGTACTTC,CASSSGLAGFETQYF,TRBV7-2,TRBD2,.,TRBJ2-5
TGTGCCAGCAGTAGGGACTACACCGGGGAGCTGTTTTTT,CASSRDYTGELFF,TRBV5-6,.,once,TRBJ2-2
TGCAGCGTTGTAGTTCGGACTAGCGGCTACGAGCAGTACTTC,CSVVVRTSGYEQYF,TRBV29-1,TRBD2,.,TRBJ2-7
TGTGCCAGCAGGACTAGCGGGGTTGACGGGGCCCAGTACTTC,CASRTSGVDGAQYF,TRBV6-4,TRBD2,.,TRBJ2-5
TGTGCCAGCGGGAGGGTAGGCTCTGGGGCCAACGTCCTGACTTTC,CASGRVGSGANVLTF,TRBV6-1,TRBD2,.,TRBJ2-6
TGTGCCAGCAGGGACAGGAGGAACACTGAAGCTTTCTTT,CASRDRRNTEAFF,TRBV6-5,TRBD1,.,TRBJ1-1
TGTGCCAGCATTCCCCTGCAGGGACTCGAGCAGTACTTC,CASIPLQGLEQYF,TRBV6-1,.,.,TRBJ2-7
TGTGCCAGCAGCGAACGGACTAGCGGGAGTTACAATGAGCAGTTCTTC,CASSERTSGSYNEQFF,TRBV9,TRBD2,.,TRBJ2-1
TGCGCCAGCAGCCTGGGGACAGAGCAGTACTTC,CASSLGTEQYF,TRBV5-1,.,few,TRBJ2-7
TGTGCCAGCAGTTATCATAGGACAGGGATGACCTACGAGCAGTACTTC,CASSYHRTGMTYEQYF,TRBV28,TRBD1,.,TRBJ2-7
TGTGCCATCTCTAACGGGACTAGCGCCTACAATGAGCAGTTCTTC,CAISNGTSAYNEQFF,TRBV10-3,TRBD2,.,TRBJ2-1
TGTGCCAGCAGTTCCCTCTTTAGCGGGGGGTCCTACGAGCAGTACTTC,CASSSLFSGGSYEQYF,TRBV6-6,TRBD2,.,TRBJ2-7
TGCGCCAGCAGCCAAGCGGACAGGGCGGGCTATGGCTACACCTTC,CASSQADRAGYGYTF,TRBV4-1,TRBD1,.,TRBJ1-2
TGTGCCAGCAGCACACGGGATCAGCCCCAGCATTTT,CASSTRDQPQHF,TRBV21-1,.,.,TRBJ1-5
TGTGCCAGCAGTCACACAGATACGCAGTATTTT,CASSHTDTQYF,TRBV14,.,few,TRBJ2-3
TGTGCCAGCAGCTTCCTGGACAGGTGGGGCCAGCCCCAGCATTTT,CASSFLDRWGQPQHF,TRBV7-8,TRBD1,.,TRBJ1-5
TGTGCCACCCAACTGCTGACTAGCGGGAACACCGGGGAGCTGTTTTTT,CATQLLTSGNTGELFF,TRBV25-1,TRBD2,.,TRBJ2-2
TGCGCCAGCAGCCAACTTTCCGGGACTAGGGTCCGCGAGCAGTACTTC,CASSQLSGTRVREQYF,TRBV4-1,TRBD2,once,TRBJ2-7
TGTGCCAGCACTGTACAGAGCCCCTATGGCTACACCTTC,CASTVQSPYGYTF,TRBV2,.,.,TRBJ1-2
TGTGCCTGGAAGAGGGGGAGAGTCACCCTCCACTTT,CAWKRGRVTLHF,TRBV30,.,.,TRBJ1-6
TGTGCCAGCAGTTTAGGGAGGGCCGAGCAGTTCTTC,CASSLGRAEQFF,TRBV28,TRBD2,once,TRBJ2-1
TGTGCCAGCAGCCAAGGACGAAGGGGTTGGGGAGATACGCAGTATTTT,CASSQGRRGWGDTQYF,TRBV4-2,.,.,TRBJ2-3
TGTGCCAGCAGTTTATCAACCGCACTCCCAGAGACCCAGTACTTC,CASSLSTALPETQYF,TRBV27,.,.,TRBJ2-5
TGTGCCAGTAGTGTGGGACTGCTGAACACTGAAGCTTTCTTT,CASSVGLLNTEAFF,TRBV19,.,.,TRBJ1-1
TGTGCCAGCTCACCCGGACAGGGGGCGAGCACCGGGGAGCTGTTTTTT,CASSPGQGASTGELFF,TRBV18,TRBD1,.,TRBJ2-2
TGCGCCAGCAGTCGAGTTAGCGAGGGTGAGCAGTTCTTC,CASSRVSEGEQFF,TRBV5-1,.,.,TRBJ2-1
TGTGCCAGCTCACCGGGACATTTGCAGCCCCAGCATTTT,CASSPGHLQPQHF,TRBV18,.,.,TRBJ1-5
TGTGCCAGCAGCGTAGGGACAGGGGGCAGTCAGCCCCAGCATTTT,CASSVGTGGSQPQHF,TRBV9,TRBD1,.,TRBJ1-5
TGCGCCAGCAGTTCAAGCGGGAGCAAAGATACGCAGTATTTT,CASSSSGSKDTQYF,TRBV10-2,TRBD2,.,TRBJ2-3
TGTGCCTGGAGTCACATGGGCAATCAGCCCCAGCATTTT,CAWSHMGNQPQHF,TRBV30,.,.,TRBJ1-5
TGTGCCAGCAGCGGTAGCGGGAGGGGGGGGGACAATGAGCAGTTCTTC,CASSGSGRGGDNEQFF,TRBV7-3,TRBD2,once,TRBJ2-1